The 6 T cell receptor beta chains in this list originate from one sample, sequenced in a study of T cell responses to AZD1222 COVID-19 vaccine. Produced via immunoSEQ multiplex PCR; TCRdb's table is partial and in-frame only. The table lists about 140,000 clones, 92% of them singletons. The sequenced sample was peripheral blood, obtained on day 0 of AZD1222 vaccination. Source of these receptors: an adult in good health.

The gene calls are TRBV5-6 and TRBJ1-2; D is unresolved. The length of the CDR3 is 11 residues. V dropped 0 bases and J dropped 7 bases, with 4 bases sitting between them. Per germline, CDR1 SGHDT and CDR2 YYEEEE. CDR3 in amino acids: CASSLGSGYTF. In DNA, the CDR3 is TGTGCCAGCAGCTTGGGTTCTGGCTACACCTTC.

This CDR3 is CAGTTGNTGELFF. In nucleotides, the CDR3 is TGTGCCGGCACGACAGGAAACACCGGGGAGCTGTTTTTT. The chain has TRBV30 and TRBJ2-2, with D possibly TRBD1 on 6 matching bases. Germline-derived CDR1 and CDR2 are GTSNPN and SVGIG (reference sequence). CDR3 size: 13 residues. The V gene lost 8 bases and the J gene lost 2 bases, with 12 bases spanning the gap.

The CDR3 DNA follows: TGTGCCAGCAGCTTGGGAGGGGCCCCATACGAGCAGTACTTC. Protein sequence: CASSLGGAPYEQYF. J is TRBJ2-7 and V is TRBV5-6, with D perhaps matching TRBD1 or TRBD2 (5 bases each). V shed 0 bases and J shed 4 bases, with 11 bases lying between them. CDR1 and CDR2 from the germline V gene are SGHDT and YYEEEE. The CDR3 is 14 amino acids.

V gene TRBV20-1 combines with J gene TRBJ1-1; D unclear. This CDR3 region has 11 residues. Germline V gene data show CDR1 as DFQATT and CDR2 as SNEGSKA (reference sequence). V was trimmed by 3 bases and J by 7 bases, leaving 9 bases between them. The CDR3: CSASGGLEAFF. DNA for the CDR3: TGCAGTGCTAGTGGAGGGCTTGAAGCTTTCTTT.

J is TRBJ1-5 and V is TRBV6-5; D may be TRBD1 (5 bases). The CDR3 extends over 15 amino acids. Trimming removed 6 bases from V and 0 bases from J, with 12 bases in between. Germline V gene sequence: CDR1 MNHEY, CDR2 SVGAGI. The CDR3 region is CASRGTVYSNQPQHF. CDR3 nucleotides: TGTGCCAGCAGAGGGACGGTTTATAGCAATCAGCCCCAGCATTTT.

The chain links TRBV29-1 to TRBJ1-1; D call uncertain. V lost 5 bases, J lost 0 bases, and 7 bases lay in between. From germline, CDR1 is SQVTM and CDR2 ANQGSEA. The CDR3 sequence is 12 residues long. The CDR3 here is CSVLGMNTEAFF. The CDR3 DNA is TGCAGCGTTCTGGGGATGAACACTGAAGCTTTCTTT.